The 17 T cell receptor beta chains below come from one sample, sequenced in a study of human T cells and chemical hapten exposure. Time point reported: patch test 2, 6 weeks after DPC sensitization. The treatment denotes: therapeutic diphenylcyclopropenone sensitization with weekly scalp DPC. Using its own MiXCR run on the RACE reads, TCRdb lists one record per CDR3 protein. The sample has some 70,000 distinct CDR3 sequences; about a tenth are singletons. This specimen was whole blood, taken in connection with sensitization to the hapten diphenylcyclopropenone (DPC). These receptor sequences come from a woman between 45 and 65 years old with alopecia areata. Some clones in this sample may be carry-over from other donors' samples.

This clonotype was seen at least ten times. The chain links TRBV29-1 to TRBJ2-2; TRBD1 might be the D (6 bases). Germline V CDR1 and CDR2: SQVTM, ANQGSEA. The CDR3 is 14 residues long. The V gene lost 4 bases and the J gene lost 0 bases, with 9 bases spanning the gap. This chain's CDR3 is CSVAGTSNTGELFF. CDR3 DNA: TGCAGCGTTGCTGGGACATCGAACACCGGGGAGCTGTTTTTT.

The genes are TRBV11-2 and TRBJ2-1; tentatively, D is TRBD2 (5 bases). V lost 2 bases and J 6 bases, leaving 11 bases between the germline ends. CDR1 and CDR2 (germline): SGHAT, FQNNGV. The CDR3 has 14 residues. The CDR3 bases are TGTGCCAGCAGCTTATCAGACGAGGGCAATGAGCAGTTCTTC. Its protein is CASSLSDEGNEQFF.

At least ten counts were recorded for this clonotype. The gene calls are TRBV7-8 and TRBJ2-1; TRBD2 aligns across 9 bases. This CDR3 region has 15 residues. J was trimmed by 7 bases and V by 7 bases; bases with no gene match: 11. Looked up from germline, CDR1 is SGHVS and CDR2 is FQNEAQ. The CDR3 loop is CASTPDLAGLNEQFF. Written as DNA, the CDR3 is TGTGCCAGCACCCCCGACCTAGCGGGGTTAAATGAGCAGTTCTTC.

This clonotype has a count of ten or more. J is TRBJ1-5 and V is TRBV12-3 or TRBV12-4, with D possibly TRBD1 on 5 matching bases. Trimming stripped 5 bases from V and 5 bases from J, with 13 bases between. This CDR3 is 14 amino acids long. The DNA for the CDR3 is TGTGCCAGCAGTCCTAGAAGCAGGGATCAGCCCCAGCATTTT. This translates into CASSPRSRDQPQHF.

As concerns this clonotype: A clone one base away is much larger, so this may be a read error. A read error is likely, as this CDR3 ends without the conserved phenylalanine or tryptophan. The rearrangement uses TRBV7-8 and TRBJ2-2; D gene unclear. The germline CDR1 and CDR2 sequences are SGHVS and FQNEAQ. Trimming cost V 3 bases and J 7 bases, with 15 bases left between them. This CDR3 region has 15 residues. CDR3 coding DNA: TGTGCCAGCAGCTTTTTAGGCCCCCCCGACGGGGAGCTGTTTTAT. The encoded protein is CASSFLGPPDGELFY.

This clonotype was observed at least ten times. The CDR3 sequence: CATSDVAYNEQFF. CDR3 DNA sequence: TGTGCCACCAGTGATGTCGCCTACAATGAGCAGTTCTTC. The chain has TRBV24-1 and TRBJ2-1, with no clear D. The V gene lost 3 bases and the J gene lost 2 bases, with 4 bases spanning the gap. The CDR3 has 13 amino acids. Germline values: CDR1 KGHDR, CDR2 SFDVKD.

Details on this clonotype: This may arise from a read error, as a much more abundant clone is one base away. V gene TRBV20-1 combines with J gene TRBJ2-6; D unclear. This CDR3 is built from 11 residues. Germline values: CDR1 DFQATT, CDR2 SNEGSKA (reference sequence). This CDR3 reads CSASGTNVLTF. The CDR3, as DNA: TGCAGCGCTTCTGGGACCAACGTCCTGACTTTC.

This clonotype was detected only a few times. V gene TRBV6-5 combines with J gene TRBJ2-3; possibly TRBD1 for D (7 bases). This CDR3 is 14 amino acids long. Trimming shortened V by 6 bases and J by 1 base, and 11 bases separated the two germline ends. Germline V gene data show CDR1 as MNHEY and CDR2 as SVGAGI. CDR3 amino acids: CASREGAGTDTQYF. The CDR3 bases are TGTGCCAGCAGGGAGGGGGCAGGCACAGATACGCAGTATTTT.

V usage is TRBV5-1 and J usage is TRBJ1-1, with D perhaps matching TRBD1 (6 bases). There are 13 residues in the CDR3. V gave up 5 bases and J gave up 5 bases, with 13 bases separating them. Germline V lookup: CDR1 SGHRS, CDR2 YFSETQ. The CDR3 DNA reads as TGCGCCAGCAGATGGGGGGCGGATACTGAAGCTTTCTTT. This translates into CASRWGADTEAFF.

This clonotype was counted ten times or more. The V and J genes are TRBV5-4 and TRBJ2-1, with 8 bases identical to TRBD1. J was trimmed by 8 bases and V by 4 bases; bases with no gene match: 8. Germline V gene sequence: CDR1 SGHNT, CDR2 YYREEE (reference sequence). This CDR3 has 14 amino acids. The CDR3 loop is CASSGGQGPDEQFF. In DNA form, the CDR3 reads TGTGCCAGCAGCGGAGGACAGGGTCCCGATGAGCAGTTCTTC.

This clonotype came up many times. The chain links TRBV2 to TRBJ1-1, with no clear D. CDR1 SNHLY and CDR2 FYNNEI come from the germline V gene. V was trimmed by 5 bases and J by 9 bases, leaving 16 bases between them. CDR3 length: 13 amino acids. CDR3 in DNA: TGTGCCAGCAGTTTTCTTCGGGGATCGAAAGCTTTCTTT. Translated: CASSFLRGSKAFF.

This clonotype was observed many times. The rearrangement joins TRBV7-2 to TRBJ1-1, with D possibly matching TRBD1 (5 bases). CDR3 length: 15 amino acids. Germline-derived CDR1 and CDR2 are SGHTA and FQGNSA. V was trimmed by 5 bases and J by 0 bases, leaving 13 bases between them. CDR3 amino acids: CASSHSGRVNTEAFF. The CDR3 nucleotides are TGTGCCAGCAGCCACTCGGGCAGGGTGAACACTGAAGCTTTCTTT.

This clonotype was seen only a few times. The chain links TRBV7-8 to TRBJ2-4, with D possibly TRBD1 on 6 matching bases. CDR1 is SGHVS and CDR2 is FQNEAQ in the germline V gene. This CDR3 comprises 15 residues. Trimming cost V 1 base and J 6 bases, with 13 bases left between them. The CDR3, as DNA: TGTGCCAGCAGCTTAGACGCAGGGGTGGGAAACATTCAGTACTTC. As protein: CASSLDAGVGNIQYF.

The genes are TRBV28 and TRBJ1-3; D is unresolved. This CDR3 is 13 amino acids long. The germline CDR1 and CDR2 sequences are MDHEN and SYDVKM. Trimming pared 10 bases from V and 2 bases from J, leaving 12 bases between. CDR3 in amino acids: CATSGRTGNTIYF. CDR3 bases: TGTGCCACTTCGGGTAGAACTGGAAACACCATATATTTT.

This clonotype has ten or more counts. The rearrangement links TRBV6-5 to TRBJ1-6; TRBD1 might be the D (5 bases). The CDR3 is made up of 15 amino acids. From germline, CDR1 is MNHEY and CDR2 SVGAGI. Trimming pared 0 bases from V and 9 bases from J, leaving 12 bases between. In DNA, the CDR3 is TGTGCCAGCAGTTACTCGCAGGGAACTTCTTCACCCCTCCACTTT. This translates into CASSYSQGTSSPLHF.

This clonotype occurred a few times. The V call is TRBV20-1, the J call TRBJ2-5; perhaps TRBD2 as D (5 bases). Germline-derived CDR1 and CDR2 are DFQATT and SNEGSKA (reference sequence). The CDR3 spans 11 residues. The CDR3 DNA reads TGCAGCCTAAGGACTGGAGAGACCCAGTACTTC. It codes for CSLRTGETQYF.

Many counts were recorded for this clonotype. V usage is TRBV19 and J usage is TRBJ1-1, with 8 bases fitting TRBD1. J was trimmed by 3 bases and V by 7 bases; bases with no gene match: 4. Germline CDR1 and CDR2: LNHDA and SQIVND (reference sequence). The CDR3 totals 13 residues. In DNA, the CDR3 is TGTGCCAGTACCATACAGGGGGACACTGAAGCTTTCTTT. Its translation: CASTIQGDTEAFF.